Listed here are 19 T cell receptor beta chains from one sample, sequenced in a study of blood T cell repertoires in COVID-19. The assay was immunoSEQ multiplex PCR, and TCRdb's table has in-frame clones only and misses some. In the table there are about 330,000 clones, about four fifths of which are singletons. Input material: peripheral blood. Receptors originate from a woman between 45 and 65 years old with acute or convalescent COVID-19.

This CDR3 is CASSGGTSYNEQFF. As DNA, the CDR3 is TGTGCCAGCAGCGGGGGGACTTCCTACAATGAGCAGTTCTTC. V gene TRBV9 combines with J gene TRBJ2-1, with TRBD2 as a possible D gene (6 bases). CDR1 is SGDLS and CDR2 is YYNGEE in the germline V gene. CDR3 length: 14 residues. The V and J ends lost 3 bases and 1 base respectively, with 8 bases between them.

This clone has only one observation. The gene calls are TRBV5-1 and TRBJ1-1, with D uncertain. This CDR3 comprises 15 residues. The V end lost 0 bases, the J end lost 0 bases, and 9 bases lay between the germline ends. Germline V lookup: CDR1 SGHRS, CDR2 YFSETQ. The CDR3 spells CASSLDSPMNTEAFF. For the CDR3, the DNA is TGCGCCAGCAGCTTGGACAGCCCCATGAACACTGAAGCTTTCTTT.

V gene TRBV15 combines with J gene TRBJ2-3; 8 nucleotides match TRBD1. The CDR3 extends over 16 amino acids. Germline CDR1 and CDR2: LNHNV and YYDKDF (reference sequence). V lost 9 bases, J lost 1 base, and 12 bases stayed unmatched. CDR3 protein: CATNAFDRGGTDTQYF. Written as DNA, the CDR3 is TGTGCCACTAATGCTTTCGACAGGGGTGGCACAGATACGCAGTATTTT.

Only a few counts were recorded for this clone. The rearrangement joins TRBV10-2 to TRBJ1-2; a possible D gene is TRBD1 (5 bases). The germline CDR1 and CDR2 sequences are WSHSY and SAAADI. The CDR3 covers 15 residues. The V end was cut by 0 bases, the J end by 3 bases, with 11 bases between. In nucleotides, the CDR3 is TGCGCCAGCAGTGAGTCCCCGACGGGGGACTATGGCTACACCTTC. Translated, it gives CASSESPTGDYGYTF.

The J gene is TRBJ2-1, the V gene TRBV29-1, with TRBD2 identical over 7 bases. J lost 5 bases, V lost 8 bases, and 12 bases had no gene match. The CDR3 has 14 residues. CDR1 and CDR2 from the germline V gene are SQVTM and ANQGSEA. For the CDR3, the DNA is TGCAGCATCTCACGGACTAGTGGGAACAATGAGCAGTTCTTC. This encodes CSISRTSGNNEQFF.

The chain has TRBV5-1 and TRBJ2-5; 11 nucleotides align to TRBD2. There are 16 residues in the CDR3. Germline V lookup: CDR1 SGHRS, CDR2 YFSETQ. V lost 0 bases and J lost 4; bases outside the gene matches: 5. The CDR3 reads CASSLVLAGGGETQYF. The CDR3 DNA follows: TGCGCCAGCAGCTTGGTGCTAGCGGGAGGCGGAGAGACCCAGTACTTC.

The chain employs TRBV7-2 and TRBJ1-3; maybe TRBD1 (5 bases). This CDR3 spans 16 amino acids. CDR1 is SGHTA, CDR2 FQGNSA, per germline. Trimming stripped 0 bases from V and 2 bases from J, with 11 bases between. CDR3: CASSLAQTGAGNTIYF. In DNA, the CDR3 is TGTGCCAGCAGCTTAGCGCAAACAGGTGCTGGAAACACCATATATTTT.

The gene calls are TRBV24-1 and TRBJ2-3; D gene uncertain. Trimming stripped 6 bases from V and 4 bases from J, with 13 bases between. CDR3 length: 14 residues. CDR1 KGHDR and CDR2 SFDVKD come from the germline V gene. The CDR3 DNA sequence: TGTGCCACCAGTCTCGGAACGCAGGCAGATACGCAGTATTTT. Translating it yields CATSLGTQADTQYF.

This clone showed up just once. The gene calls are TRBV19 and TRBJ2-5; D is uncertain. V lost 6 bases to trimming and J lost 2 bases, with 10 bases between them. The CDR3 loop spans 13 amino acids. Germline V gene sequence: CDR1 LNHDA, CDR2 SQIVND (reference sequence). This CDR3 reads CASSGFSQETQYF. In DNA, the CDR3 is TGTGCCAGTAGCGGGTTTTCGCAAGAGACCCAGTACTTC.

J is TRBJ2-7 and V is TRBV6-2 or TRBV6-3; 12 bases map to TRBD2. With 2 bases clipped from V and 4 bases from J, the junction kept 9 bases outside the gene matches. This CDR3 region has 17 residues. Germline V gene data show CDR1 as MNHEY and CDR2 as SVGEGT. DNA of the CDR3: TGTGCCAGCAGTTACAGACTAGCGGGAGAGGAAGGGTACGAGCAGTACTTC. This codes for CASSYRLAGEEGYEQYF.

This clone has a single count. This rearrangement joins TRBV7-2 to TRBJ2-1; TRBD1 might be the D (5 bases). Trimming left V 5 bases short and J 10 bases short, with 15 bases between. Germline assignment: CDR1 SGHTA and CDR2 FQGNSA. The length of the CDR3 is 13 residues. The CDR3 DNA sequence: TGTGCCAGCAGCCCCTTCAGGGATTACGAGCAGTTCTTC. Residues: CASSPFRDYEQFF.

The gene calls are TRBV21-1 and TRBJ2-7; whether TRBD1, the table's D call, matches the DNA was not checked. TRBV21-1 is given as a pseudogene. The CDR3 totals 14 residues. The CDR3 DNA follows: TGTGCCAGCAGCAAGGGGTGCAGGGACTACGAGCAGTACTTC. As protein: CASSKGCRDYEQYF.

This clone turned up a few times. The genes are TRBV7-2 and TRBJ2-1, with 8 bases matching TRBD2. The CDR3 extends over 15 amino acids. The V gene's germline CDR1 is SGHTA and CDR2 FQGNSA. The junction had 6 bases not matched to a gene; V was cut back by 1 base and J by 7 bases. The CDR3 reads CASSLGRTSRNEQFF. In DNA form, the CDR3 reads TGTGCCAGCAGCTTAGGGAGGACTAGCAGAAATGAGCAGTTCTTC.

The chain recombines TRBV7-9 with TRBJ2-5; 10 bases agree with TRBD2. This CDR3 region has 16 residues. V dropped 5 bases and J dropped 4; count of bases not matched to a gene: 10. Germline loops: CDR1 SEHNR, CDR2 FQNEAQ (reference sequence). DNA for the CDR3: TGTGCCAGCAGCCCCCGTGTACTAGCGGGGACAGAGACCCAGTACTTC. It encodes CASSPRVLAGTETQYF.

V is TRBV2 and J is TRBJ2-4, with 8 bases identical to TRBD2. V was pared by 2 bases and J by 2 bases, with 2 bases of the junction left unmatched. The length of the CDR3 is 15 residues. CDR1 and CDR2 (germline): SNHLY, FYNNEI. The CDR3 bases are TGTGCCAGCAGTGAAAGGACTAGCCCCAAAAACATTCAGTACTTC. As protein: CASSERTSPKNIQYF.

V gene TRBV6-4 combines with J gene TRBJ2-7, with 7 bases fitting TRBD2. Per germline, CDR1 MRHNA and CDR2 SNTAGT. The CDR3 length is 15 residues. V was pared by 0 bases and J by 3 bases, with 5 bases of the junction left unmatched. The CDR3 reads CASSDSGGDRYEQYV. CDR3 nucleotides: TGTGCCAGCAGTGACTCGGGGGGGGACCGCTACGAGCAGTACGTC.

The chain employs TRBV6-5 and TRBJ2-7, with 11 positions matching TRBD1. The length of the CDR3 is 15 residues. Germline V gene sequence: CDR1 MNHEY, CDR2 SVGAGI. V shed 2 bases, J shed 7 bases, and the junction held 7 bases outside the gene matches. DNA of the CDR3: TGTGCCAGCAGTTACGAAGGACAGGGGGCGCGGGAGCAGTACTTC. Translating it yields CASSYEGQGAREQYF.

The V and J genes are TRBV5-1 and TRBJ2-1; TRBD2 agrees at 8 bases. This CDR3 comprises 18 residues. Germline CDR1 SGHRS, CDR2 YFSETQ. Trimming removed 4 bases from V and 6 bases from J; junction bases left unmatched: 18. The CDR3 sequence is CASSPIPPSSGALNEQFF. The CDR3 DNA follows: TGCGCCAGCAGCCCGATCCCACCGAGTAGCGGGGCCCTCAATGAGCAGTTCTTC.

The gene calls are TRBV7-2 and TRBJ1-1; no firm D call. CDR3 size: 15 residues. CDR1 is SGHTA, CDR2 FQGNSA, per germline. V dropped 2 bases and J dropped 1 base, with 11 bases sitting between them. In DNA, the CDR3 is TGTGCCAGCAGCTTATTAACAGCCGGGAACACTGAAGCTTTCTTT. The encoded protein is CASSLLTAGNTEAFF.